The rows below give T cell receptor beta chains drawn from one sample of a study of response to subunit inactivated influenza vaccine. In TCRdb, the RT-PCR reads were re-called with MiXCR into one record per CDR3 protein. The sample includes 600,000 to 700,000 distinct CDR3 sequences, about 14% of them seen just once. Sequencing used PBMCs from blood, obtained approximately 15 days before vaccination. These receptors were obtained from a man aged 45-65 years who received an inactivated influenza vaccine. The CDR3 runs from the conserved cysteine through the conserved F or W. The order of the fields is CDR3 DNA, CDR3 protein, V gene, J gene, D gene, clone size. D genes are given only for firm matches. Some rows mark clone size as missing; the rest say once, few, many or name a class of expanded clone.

CDR3 DNA: TGTGCCACCTGCAAGCAGGTCCCTTGGACACAGACGCAGTATTTT; CDR3 protein: CATCKQVPWTQTQYF; V gene: TRBV3-1; J gene: TRBJ2-3; D gene: .; clone size: .
CDR3 DNA: TGTGCCAGCAGAGCTAGCGGGGGGCTTATTTACAATGAGCAGTTCTTC; CDR3 protein: CASRASGGLIYNEQFF; V gene: TRBV6-2/TRBV6-3; J gene: TRBJ2-1; D gene: TRBD2; clone size: .
CDR3 DNA: TGTGCCAGCAGCTTAGGGACACTAGAGACCCAGTACTTC; CDR3 protein: CASSLGTLETQYF; V gene: TRBV7-2; J gene: TRBJ2-5; D gene: .; clone size: many
CDR3 DNA: TGTGCCAGCGGCTTAATCCAAGGAGGCTACAATGAGCAGTTCTTC; CDR3 protein: CASGLIQGGYNEQFF; V gene: TRBV11-2; J gene: TRBJ2-1; D gene: .; clone size: few
CDR3 DNA: TGTGCCATCACCGCGGGAGGGTCCTACAATGAGCAGTTCTTC; CDR3 protein: CAITAGGSYNEQFF; V gene: TRBV10-3; J gene: TRBJ2-1; D gene: TRBD2; clone size: .
CDR3 DNA: TGTGCCAGCAGCTTGAGACAGGGGCACAATGAGCAGTTCTTC; CDR3 protein: CASSLRQGHNEQFF; V gene: TRBV5-6; J gene: TRBJ2-1; D gene: TRBD1; clone size: .
CDR3 DNA: TGTGCCAGCAGGGTAGCGGGAGGGGGCACAGATACGCAGTATTTT; CDR3 protein: CASRVAGGGTDTQYF; V gene: TRBV28; J gene: TRBJ2-3; D gene: TRBD2; clone size: few
CDR3 DNA: TGTGCCAGCAGTCCAACTTGGGGGAGAAACACCGGGGAGCTGTTTTTT; CDR3 protein: CASSPTWGRNTGELFF; V gene: TRBV12-3/TRBV12-4; J gene: TRBJ2-2; D gene: .; clone size: few
CDR3 DNA: TGTGCCAGCAGTTACTCTTCCGGGAAGCACGAGCAGTACTTC; CDR3 protein: CASSYSSGKHEQYF; V gene: TRBV6-2/TRBV6-3; J gene: TRBJ2-7; D gene: .; clone size: .
CDR3 DNA: TGTGCCAGCAGCTTGGGGCTAGGCGGGGCGAGGGATACGCAGTATTTT; CDR3 protein: CASSLGLGGARDTQYF; V gene: TRBV7-2; J gene: TRBJ2-3; D gene: .; clone size: few
CDR3 DNA: TGTGCCAGCAGCTTATGGGGGGGGGCTAATGAAAAACTGTTTTTT; CDR3 protein: CASSLWGGANEKLFF; V gene: TRBV7-2; J gene: TRBJ1-4; D gene: .; clone size: many
CDR3 DNA: TGTGCCAGCAGTCACGGACTAGCGGGAGGGCCCGGAGATGAGCAGTTCTTC; CDR3 protein: CASSHGLAGGPGDEQFF; V gene: TRBV6-2/TRBV6-3; J gene: TRBJ2-1; D gene: TRBD2; clone size: .
CDR3 DNA: TGTGCCAGCAGCGTTTATCCGGGGCGTGGCGGGGAGCTGTTTTTT; CDR3 protein: CASSVYPGRGGELFF; V gene: TRBV9; J gene: TRBJ2-2; D gene: .; clone size: .
CDR3 DNA: TGTGCCACCAGCAGAGAGAGCGGGGGTTATACGCAGTATTTT; CDR3 protein: CATSRESGGYTQYF; V gene: TRBV15; J gene: TRBJ2-3; D gene: TRBD2; clone size: few
CDR3 DNA: TGTGCCAGCAAGAGGGAACCCCCCGGCCAAGAGACCCAGTACTTC; CDR3 protein: CASKREPPGQETQYF; V gene: TRBV6-1; J gene: TRBJ2-5; D gene: .; clone size: .
CDR3 DNA: TGCAGCGTTGATGGTGTTGGCTACACCTTC; CDR3 protein: CSVDGVGYTF; V gene: TRBV29-1; J gene: TRBJ1-2; D gene: .; clone size: .
CDR3 DNA: TGTGCCAGCAGTTTTGTGTCCGGGCCTTCACCCCTCCACTTT; CDR3 protein: CASSFVSGPSPLHF; V gene: TRBV28; J gene: TRBJ1-6; D gene: .; clone size: .
CDR3 DNA: TGTGCCACCAGGACTATACACCGCCTTGGTGGGGCCAACGTCCTGACTTTC; CDR3 protein: CATRTIHRLGGANVLTF; V gene: TRBV24-1; J gene: TRBJ2-6; D gene: .; clone size: .
CDR3 DNA: TGTGCCAGCAGCCCCGGCGGGGGGCCCTACAATGAGCAGTTCTTC; CDR3 protein: CASSPGGGPYNEQFF; V gene: TRBV7-9; J gene: TRBJ2-1; D gene: TRBD2; clone size: .
CDR3 DNA: TGTGCCACCAGCAGAGGGAGGCCGTCAAATCAGCCCCAGCATTTT; CDR3 protein: CATSRGRPSNQPQHF; V gene: TRBV15; J gene: TRBJ1-5; D gene: .; clone size: .
CDR3 DNA: TGTGCCAGCAGCATAACAGGGTACAATCAGCCCCAGCATTTT; CDR3 protein: CASSITGYNQPQHF; V gene: TRBV27; J gene: TRBJ1-5; D gene: .; clone size: .
CDR3 DNA: TGTGCCAGCAGGGCCCCCACCTACAATGAGCAGTTCTTC; CDR3 protein: CASRAPTYNEQFF; V gene: TRBV12-3/TRBV12-4; J gene: TRBJ2-1; D gene: .; clone size: few
CDR3 DNA: TGCAGTGCTAGAAGTTCGGGGTCCACTGAAGCTTTCTTT; CDR3 protein: CSARSSGSTEAFF; V gene: TRBV20-1; J gene: TRBJ1-1; D gene: .; clone size: .
CDR3 DNA: TGTGCCAGCAGCCAAGGAAGGGACTTTCAGGGACTTCTACAGCCCCAGCATTTT; CDR3 protein: CASSQGRDFQGLLQPQHF; V gene: TRBV3-1; J gene: TRBJ1-5; D gene: .; clone size: many
CDR3 DNA: TGTGCCAGCAGTACCCTACCAAATAGCGGGAGGGCCCTCGGGGCCAACGTCCTGACTTTC; CDR3 protein: CASSTLPNSGRALGANVLTF; V gene: TRBV6-2/TRBV6-3; J gene: TRBJ2-6; D gene: TRBD2; clone size: many
CDR3 DNA: TGTGCCACCGGAAGGGGAGGCCAAGAGACCCAGTACTTC; CDR3 protein: CATGRGGQETQYF; V gene: TRBV15; J gene: TRBJ2-5; D gene: .; clone size: many
CDR3 DNA: TGTGCCAGTTTGCCGTTAGCGGGGAGGTACAATGAGCAGTTCTTC; CDR3 protein: CASLPLAGRYNEQFF; V gene: TRBV28; J gene: TRBJ2-1; D gene: TRBD2; clone size: .
CDR3 DNA: TGTGCCAGCAGTTTGCTGAGCACGCCTCGGCCCTACGAGCAGTACTTC; CDR3 protein: CASSLLSTPRPYEQYF; V gene: TRBV28; J gene: TRBJ2-7; D gene: .; clone size: .
CDR3 DNA: TGTGCCAGCAGCTTAGGGACCCGGTGGGGGACTGAAGCTTTCTTT; CDR3 protein: CASSLGTRWGTEAFF; V gene: TRBV7-9; J gene: TRBJ1-1; D gene: .; clone size: few
CDR3 DNA: TGTGCCAGCAAAATTTGGGGCGGAGGGTTGGCTGGGGCCAACGTCCTGACTTTC; CDR3 protein: CASKIWGGGLAGANVLTF; V gene: TRBV21-1; J gene: TRBJ2-6; D gene: .; clone size: .
CDR3 DNA: TGTGCCAGCAGTTACGACAGGGCGTTCAGCACTAGCAATCAGCCCCAGCATTTT; CDR3 protein: CASSYDRAFSTSNQPQHF; V gene: TRBV6-5; J gene: TRBJ1-5; D gene: TRBD1; clone size: few
CDR3 DNA: TGTGCCAGCAGCCCGGTGGATTACAATGAGCAGTTCTTC; CDR3 protein: CASSPVDYNEQFF; V gene: TRBV7-9; J gene: TRBJ2-1; D gene: .; clone size: few
CDR3 DNA: TGTGCCAGCAGCCCCCAATTAGCCGTCGCCGGGGAGCTGTTTTTT; CDR3 protein: CASSPQLAVAGELFF; V gene: TRBV7-2; J gene: TRBJ2-2; D gene: .; clone size: few
CDR3 DNA: TGTGCCAGCAGCTTCGGGACTATCAACCAAGAGACCCAGTACTTC; CDR3 protein: CASSFGTINQETQYF; V gene: TRBV9; J gene: TRBJ2-5; D gene: TRBD2; clone size: many
CDR3 DNA: TGCAGTGCTAGAGGACTAGCCGTAGCCAAAAACATTCAGTACTTC; CDR3 protein: CSARGLAVAKNIQYF; V gene: TRBV20-1; J gene: TRBJ2-4; D gene: TRBD2; clone size: .
CDR3 DNA: TGTGCCAGCAGCCAAGAATCGGGAGAGGTAGCAGATACGCAGTATTTT; CDR3 protein: CASSQESGEVADTQYF; V gene: TRBV4-2; J gene: TRBJ2-3; D gene: .; clone size: .